The 29 T cell receptor beta chains in this list originate from one sample, sequenced in a study of blood T cell repertoires in COVID-19. Some clones are missing from TCRdb's copy, which holds only in-frame ones; the method was immunoSEQ multiplex PCR. This sample has under 110,000 clones, with under 90% found just once. The sequencing input was peripheral blood. These receptors all come from an older woman with acute or convalescent COVID-19.

The chain combines TRBV27 with TRBJ2-4; 10 bases agree with TRBD1. The CDR3 spans 13 residues. Trimming at V came to 5 bases and at J to 9 bases, leaving 4 bases not matched to a gene. CDR1 and CDR2 (germline): MNHEY, SMNVEV (reference sequence). The CDR3 DNA sequence: TGTGCCAGCAGTAAAGGACAGGGGGGCATTCAGTACTTC. Encoded protein: CASSKGQGGIQYF.

V and J are TRBV6-5 and TRBJ2-7; 7 bases fit TRBD2. CDR1 is MNHEY and CDR2 is SVGAGI in the germline V gene. The CDR3 loop spans 12 amino acids. The V and J ends lost 8 bases and 3 bases, in that order; junction bases with no gene match: 4. CDR3 region: CASRDYGYEQYF. The CDR3 DNA sequence: TGTGCCAGCCGGGACTACGGCTACGAGCAGTACTTC.

The rearrangement links TRBV5-1 to TRBJ2-7; 9 nucleotides line up with TRBD2. Germline trimming cut 4 bases from V and 2 bases from J; bases unmatched to any gene: 7. The CDR3 is 15 amino acids. Germline V gives CDR1 SGHRS, CDR2 YFSETQ. This chain's CDR3 is CASSPVTSGAYEQYF. CDR3 coding DNA: TGCGCCAGCAGCCCGGTGACTAGCGGTGCCTACGAGCAGTACTTC.

The chain carries TRBV7-9 and TRBJ1-5, with 7 bases that match TRBD1. Germline trimming cut 1 base from V and 3 bases from J; bases unmatched to any gene: 3. The CDR3 sequence is 15 residues long. Germline V gene lookup returns CDR1 SEHNR and CDR2 FQNEAQ (reference sequence). The CDR3, as DNA: TGTGCCAGCAGCTTAGGGGGACAGTACAATCAGCCCCAGCATTTT. Its translation: CASSLGGQYNQPQHF.

V is TRBV6-1 and J is TRBJ1-1; no clear D gene. Trimming shortened V by 2 bases and J by 3 bases, and 7 bases separated the two germline ends. This CDR3 is 13 amino acids long. CDR1 MNHNS and CDR2 SASEGT come from the germline V gene. The CDR3: CASSEIVDTEAFF. As DNA, the CDR3 is TGTGCCAGCAGTGAAATAGTTGACACTGAAGCTTTCTTT.

This chain uses TRBV12-3 or TRBV12-4 with TRBJ2-3; D is perhaps TRBD2 (6 bases). Trimming removed 5 bases at V and 0 bases at J, with 6 bases between. The CDR3 is 13 residues long. The CDR3 is CASSSGSTDTQYF. The DNA for the CDR3 is TGTGCCAGCAGTAGCGGGAGCACAGATACGCAGTATTTT.

The gene calls are TRBV10-3 and TRBJ2-7, with D possibly TRBD2 on 6 matching bases. CDR3 size: 18 residues. V lost 0 bases, J lost 2 bases, and 20 bases lay in between. Germline V CDR1 and CDR2: ENHRY, SYGVKD. CDR3 sequence (DNA): TGTGCCATCAGTGAGTCGATGTTTTCTGGGACTTCAACCTACGAGCAGTACTTC. As protein: CAISESMFSGTSTYEQYF.

The chain couples TRBV19 to TRBJ1-1; 7 bases line up with TRBD1. The CDR3 extends over 16 amino acids. Trimming removed 3 bases from V and 4 bases from J; junction bases left unmatched: 11. Germline V CDR1 and CDR2: LNHDA, SQIVND (reference sequence). CDR3 sequence: CASSIFNRPGGTEAFF. The CDR3 nucleotides are TGTGCCAGTAGTATCTTTAACAGACCAGGGGGCACTGAAGCTTTCTTT.

The rearrangement joins TRBV27 to TRBJ1-1, with a weak D call TRBD1 (6 bases). This CDR3 spans 14 amino acids. V shed 10 bases and J shed 0 bases, with 15 bases lying between them. Germline CDR1 and CDR2: MNHEY and SMNVEV (reference sequence). The CDR3 nucleotides read TGTGCCATCAAACGGACAGAATTGAACACTGAAGCTTTCTTT. Protein sequence: CAIKRTELNTEAFF.

The chain combines TRBV5-6 with TRBJ2-7; 11 bases fit TRBD2. Looked up from germline, CDR1 is SGHDT and CDR2 is YYEEEE. This CDR3 comprises 16 residues. Trimming cost V 4 bases and J 3 bases; bases outside gene matches: 9. The CDR3 spells CASSGDLAGGNYEQYF. CDR3 nucleotides: TGTGCCAGCAGCGGGGACCTAGCGGGGGGTAACTACGAGCAGTACTTC.

The chain recombines TRBV19 with TRBJ1-5; TRBD1 is a possible D gene (6 bases). The V gene lost 4 bases and the J gene lost 3 bases, with 16 bases spanning the gap. The CDR3 spans 16 residues. The germline V gene has CDR1 LNHDA and CDR2 SQIVND (reference sequence). CDR3 sequence (DNA): TGTGCCAGTAGTAAGACCTCAACAGGGTTCAATCAGCCCCAGCATTTT. It encodes CASSKTSTGFNQPQHF.

V usage is TRBV3-1 (or the pseudogene TRBV3-2) and J usage is TRBJ1-5, with unresolved D. This CDR3 spans 14 amino acids. The ends were cut back, 0 bases at V and 6 bases at J, with 9 bases in the middle. Germline lookup yields CDR1 LGHDT and CDR2 YNNKEL (reference sequence). The CDR3 protein is CASSQDTGFQPQHF. For the CDR3, the DNA is TGTGCCAGCAGCCAAGATACGGGGTTTCAGCCCCAGCATTTT.

This clone was seen just once. This rearrangement joins TRBV2 to TRBJ2-5, with 8 bases identical to TRBD1. J was trimmed by 5 bases and V by 7 bases; bases with no gene match: 12. The CDR3 is 15 amino acids. Germline CDR1 SNHLY, CDR2 FYNNEI. The CDR3 nucleotides are TGTGCCAGCACCCGACAGGCCAGGGGGCCTGAGACCCAGTACTTC. Encoded protein: CASTRQARGPETQYF.

The chain recombines TRBV4-1 with TRBJ1-2, with D hard to call. The CDR3 has 12 residues. The germline CDR1 and CDR2 sequences are MGHRA and YSYEKL. Trimming shortened V by 1 base and J by 7 bases, and 7 bases separated the two germline ends. The CDR3 protein is CASSQGSLGYTF. The CDR3 nucleotides are TGCGCCAGCAGCCAAGGGAGTCTTGGCTACACCTTC.

In this sample, this clone turned up a few times. The chain is built from TRBV27 and TRBJ1-6; D is perhaps TRBD1 (6 bases). The CDR3 sequence is 11 residues long. Germline V gene sequence: CDR1 MNHEY, CDR2 SMNVEV (reference sequence). V gave up 4 bases and J gave up 14 bases, with 9 bases separating them. In DNA form, the CDR3 reads TGTGCCAGCAGTTCCACAGGGACCCTCCACTTT. This gives the protein CASSSTGTLHF.

This chain connects TRBV9 to TRBJ2-1; D gene ambiguous. The CDR3 is made up of 15 amino acids. Germline V gives CDR1 SGDLS, CDR2 YYNGEE. The V and J ends lost 2 bases and 0 bases respectively, with 9 bases between them. CDR3 bases: TGTGCCAGCAGCGTCGACGCTAGCTCCTACAATGAGCAGTTCTTC. This gives the protein CASSVDASSYNEQFF.

The V gene is TRBV2, the J gene TRBJ2-3; TRBD2 matches 12 bases. The CDR3 length is 16 residues. Per germline, CDR1 SNHLY and CDR2 FYNNEI. V gave up 1 base and J gave up 4 bases; unmatched junction bases: 3. CDR3 region: CASSEVLAGGSDTQYF. The CDR3 DNA follows: TGTGCCAGCAGTGAAGTACTAGCGGGGGGATCAGATACGCAGTATTTT.

This chain links TRBV27 with TRBJ1-1, with D possibly being TRBD1 (6 bases). The V and J ends lost 5 bases and 1 base respectively, with 11 bases between them. Germline CDR1 MNHEY, CDR2 SMNVEV (reference sequence). This CDR3 has 14 amino acids. The CDR3 loop is CASSQLGGNTEAFF. The CDR3 DNA sequence: TGTGCCAGCAGTCAGCTAGGGGGGAACACTGAAGCTTTCTTT.

V usage is TRBV3-1 (or the pseudogene TRBV3-2) and J usage is TRBJ1-2, with D possibly TRBD1 on 5 matching bases. Deletions cut 3 bases from V and 7 bases from J, with 12 bases between. Germline V CDR1 and CDR2: LGHDT, YNNKEL (reference sequence). The CDR3 covers 13 residues. The CDR3 DNA reads TGTGCCAGCAGCCAGGGGGGTGCGGGTGGCTACACCTTC. Translation gives CASSQGGAGGYTF.

The chain couples TRBV2 to TRBJ2-1, with 7 bases fitting TRBD1. Germline V gives CDR1 SNHLY, CDR2 FYNNEI. This CDR3 contains 12 residues. J lost 6 bases, V lost 9 bases, and 5 bases had no gene match. The CDR3 DNA follows: TGTGCCAGGACAGGGAAAGGCAATGAGCAGTTCTTC. Its protein product is CARTGKGNEQFF.

The V gene is TRBV7-3, the J gene TRBJ2-7; D may be TRBD1 (6 bases). The germline V gene has CDR1 SGHTA and CDR2 FQGTGA. V lost 2 bases to trimming and J lost 5 bases, with 10 bases between them. The CDR3 contains 13 residues. As DNA, the CDR3 is TGTGCCAGCAGCTTATCACAGGGCGACGAGCAGTACTTC. It yields the protein CASSLSQGDEQYF.

This chain joins TRBV6-1 and TRBJ1-2; no clear D gene. The CDR3 runs to 14 residues. Germline V lookup: CDR1 MNHNS, CDR2 SASEGT. Trimming pared 2 bases from V and 4 bases from J, leaving 11 bases between. The CDR3 sequence: CASSEYAGPYGYTF. The CDR3 nucleotides are TGTGCCAGCAGTGAATATGCAGGCCCCTATGGCTACACCTTC.

This chain connects TRBV5-6 to TRBJ2-2; a weak D match, TRBD2 (6 bases). Germline-derived CDR1 and CDR2 are SGHDT and YYEEEE. The CDR3 has 15 residues. V dropped 4 bases and J dropped 5 bases, with 15 bases sitting between them. The CDR3 region is CASSTASVGTGELFF. As DNA, the CDR3 is TGTGCCAGCAGCACCGCTAGCGTTGGAACCGGGGAGCTGTTTTTT. Full variable domain (rest looked up from reference TRBV5-6 and TRBJ2-2): DAGVTQSPTHLIKTRGQQVTLRCSPKSGHDTVSWYQQALGQGPQFIFQYYEEEERQRGNFPDRFSGHQFPNYSSELNVNALLLGDSALYLCASSTASVGTGELFFGEGSRLTVL.

The gene calls are TRBV28 and TRBJ1-4; D may be TRBD1 (5 bases). Germline V CDR1 and CDR2: MDHEN, SYDVKM. The CDR3 has 15 residues. V shed 2 bases and J shed 6 bases, with 13 bases lying between them. CDR3 DNA: TGTGCCAGCAGTTTAGGTGGGACTAACTATGAAAAACTGTTTTTT. As protein: CASSLGGTNYEKLFF. Using reference TRBV28 and TRBJ1-4 for the parts outside the CDR3, the full variable domain is DVKVTQSSRYLVKRTGEKVFLECVQDMDHENMFWYRQDPGLGLRLIYFSYDVKMKEKGDIPEGYSVSREKKERFSLILESASTNQTSMYLCASSLGGTNYEKLFFGSGTQLSVL.

The chain joins TRBV5-1 to TRBJ1-2, with D tentatively TRBD1 (5 bases). V lost 0 bases, J lost 3 bases, and 9 bases lay in between. Germline V gene sequence: CDR1 SGHRS, CDR2 YFSETQ. CDR3 length: 14 residues. This CDR3 is CASSLEDMDYGYTF. CDR3 bases: TGCGCCAGCAGCTTGGAGGACATGGACTATGGCTACACCTTC.

V is TRBV5-5 and J is TRBJ1-2; tentatively, D is TRBD1 (6 bases). The germline gives CDR1 SGHKS, CDR2 YYEKEE (reference sequence). The CDR3 runs 16 residues. V lost 0 bases, J lost 2 bases, and 14 bases lay in between. In DNA form, the CDR3 reads TGTGCCAGCAGCTTGGCCGATGGACAGATAAACTATGGCTACACCTTC. This gives the protein CASSLADGQINYGYTF.

The chain recombines TRBV28 with TRBJ2-3; 11 bases line up with TRBD1. V lost 7 bases to trimming and J lost 4 bases; unmatched junction nucleotides: 10. The CDR3 spans 16 residues. The germline V gene encodes CDR1 MDHEN and CDR2 SYDVKM. The CDR3 loop is CASTRAGTGGPDTQYF. CDR3 nucleotides: TGTGCCAGCACGAGGGCCGGGACAGGGGGACCAGATACGCAGTATTTT.

The chain combines TRBV5-5 with TRBJ2-7; tentatively, D is TRBD1 (5 bases). The CDR3 has 15 amino acids. The V gene's germline CDR1 is SGHKS and CDR2 YYEKEE (reference sequence). The germline V and J ends were trimmed by 0 bases and 5 bases, with 15 bases remaining between them. Here the CDR3 DNA reads TGTGCCAGCAGCTTGGGAGTTGGGGCCTTGGACGAGCAGTACTTC. Its protein is CASSLGVGALDEQYF.

The chain employs TRBV6-5 and TRBJ2-3, with a possible D match to TRBD1 (6 bases). Trimming took off 6 bases at V and 2 bases at J, with 12 bases between the two ends. The germline V gene has CDR1 MNHEY and CDR2 SVGAGI. The CDR3 is 14 amino acids. The CDR3 DNA is TGTGCCAGCAGGTCAGGGGAAATCACAGATACGCAGTATTTT. Its translation is CASRSGEITDTQYF.